This T cell receptor beta chain was sequenced during a study of CD8 T cells in Susac syndrome. An amount of RNA that ranged from about 0.45 to 1 ug was reverse transcribed with random hexamers. An immunoSEQ multiplex PCR generated amplified TCR beta CDR3 products spanning 54 Vbeta and 13 Jbeta. Via MiXCR, TCRdb re-called the immunoSEQ multiplex PCR reads, giving one row per CDR3 protein. The sample has approximately 230,000 distinct CDR3 sequences; 90% to 95% are singletons. The table lists this clonotype with a count of one. The CDR3 length is 17 residues. The ends were cut back, 6 bases at V and 2 bases at J, with 21 bases in the middle.

The sequenced sample was CD4+ T cells from PBMCs. The TCR comes from a human donor with multiple sclerosis. The V gene is TRBV12-3 or TRBV12-4, the J gene TRBJ2-3, with TRBD2 as a possible D gene (5 bases). In nucleotides, the CDR3 is TGTGCCAGCAGGAGTTTCTTCGGGCTAGCTGACACAGATACGCAGTATTTT. This gives the protein CASRSFFGLADTDTQYF.